Sequencing of this TCR beta chain was carried out in a study of PD-1 blockade in classical Hodgkin lymphoma. As for time point: cycle 4 day 1 (C4D1), after 6 weeks of nivolumab. All patients experienced relapse after autologous stem cell transplantation, and brentuximab vedotin exposure was variable. The CDR3 covers 13 residues. V was clipped by 6 bases and J by 5 bases; unmatched bases: 5. CDR1 is SQVTM and CDR2 is ANQGSEA in the germline V gene. Method: immunoSEQ multiplex PCR; TCRdb's copy keeps in-frame clones and lacks some. The sample has about 90,000 clones, 90% seen once. General study findings and limits: Patients newly diagnosed and complete responders had comparable baseline diversity.

Concerning this clone itself: Its antigen is still unknown.

This chain joins TRBV29-1 and TRBJ1-2; 11 nucleotides line up with TRBD1. The source of this sequence is a human donor with classical Hodgkin lymphoma. The starting material was peripheral blood mononuclear cells (PBMCs), obtained before the fourth cycle of nivolumab. CDR3 DNA: TGCAGCGTCCGGACAGGGGGCTCGTATGGCTACACCTTC. As protein: CSVRTGGSYGYTF.